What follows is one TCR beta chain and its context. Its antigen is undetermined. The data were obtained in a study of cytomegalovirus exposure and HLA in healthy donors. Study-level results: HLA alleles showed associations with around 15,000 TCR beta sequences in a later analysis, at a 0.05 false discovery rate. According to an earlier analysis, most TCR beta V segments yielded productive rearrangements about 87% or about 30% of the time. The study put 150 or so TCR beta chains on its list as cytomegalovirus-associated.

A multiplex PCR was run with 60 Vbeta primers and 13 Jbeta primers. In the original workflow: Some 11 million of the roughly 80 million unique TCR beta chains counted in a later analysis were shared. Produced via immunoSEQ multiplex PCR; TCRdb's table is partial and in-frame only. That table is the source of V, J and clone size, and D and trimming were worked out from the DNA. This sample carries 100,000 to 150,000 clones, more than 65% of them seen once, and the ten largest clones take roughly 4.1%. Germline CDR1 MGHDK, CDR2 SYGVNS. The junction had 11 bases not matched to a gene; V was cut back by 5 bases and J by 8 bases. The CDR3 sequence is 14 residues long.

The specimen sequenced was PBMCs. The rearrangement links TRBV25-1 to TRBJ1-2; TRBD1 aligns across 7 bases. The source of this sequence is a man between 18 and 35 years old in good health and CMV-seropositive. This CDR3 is CASSPDRTGLGYTF. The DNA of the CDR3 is TGTGCCAGCAGTCCGGACCGGACAGGCTTGGGCTACACCTTC.